The present T cell receptor beta chain was sequenced within a study of T cell repertoires in cytomegalovirus infection. About the study: Carrying CMV and the relevant HLA type showed in public TCR beta signatures. Findings and caveats of the study: Of the TCR beta families, the public ones yielded a cumulative frequency that identified carriers of CMV plus the relevant HLA. CMV-specific TCR beta clonotypes restricted by HLA-C were the ones dominating the ex vivo response.

TCRdb re-derived calls from the reads in MiXCR, one entry per CDR3 protein. This sample has about 260,000 distinct CDR3 sequences; about an eighth occur once, and the top ten carry 8.5% to 9%. This clonotype was counted ten times or more. The antigen is not known. The V segment lost 5 bases and the J segment 6 bases; nucleotides outside the gene matches: 8. The CDR3 contains 14 residues. Germline CDR1 reads MNHEY; CDR2 reads SVGEGT. The TCR comes from a human donor in good health (CMV status not recorded). Some clones in this sample may be carry-over from other donors' samples. The chain combines TRBV6-2 or TRBV6-3 with TRBJ2-3; TRBD2 agrees at 7 bases. The specimen was PBMCs. CDR3 sequence: CASSRGGRGDTQYF. For the CDR3, the DNA is TGTGCCAGCAGTAGGGGCGGGAGAGGCGATACGCAGTATTTT.